This T cell receptor (beta chain) is from a study of blood T cells in healthy people across ages. A sample-barcoded 5' primer and a J-beta primer mix were used in a second PCR of roughly 7 to 12 cycles. Each single sample gave us at least 3 million CDR3-containing paired-end reads. TCRdb fed the 5' RACE reads into MiXCR, producing one record per CDR3 protein. The table records nearly 800,000 distinct CDR3 sequences, 20% to 25% of them present only once. The ends were cut back, 3 bases at V and 7 bases at J, with 10 bases in the middle. From germline, CDR1 is SGDLS and CDR2 YYNGEE. The CDR3 covers 13 residues. This clonotype was counted a few times. The same specimen was also included in a second study, on T cells of mothers and their children.

V gene TRBV9 combines with J gene TRBJ2-2; D assignment may be TRBD1 or TRBD2 (5 bases each). The sample was blood. The sequence derives from a boy younger than 18 in good health. The CDR3 here is CASSEGSSGELFF. CDR3 nucleotide sequence: TGTGCCAGCAGCGAGGGGAGCAGCGGGGAGCTGTTTTTT.